This T cell receptor (beta chain) was found in a study of lymphopenia after photon versus proton radiotherapy. Comment on this clone: Antigen unknown.

Regarding the study as a whole: A bigger post-nadir fall in TCR diversity correlated inversely with survival time in deceased patients. Post-nadir diversity loss with photons came from oligoclonal expansion, particularly CD8+ Temra cells.

Only in-frame clones appear in the TCRdb table, and some are missing; sequencing was by immunoSEQ multiplex PCR. The table has under 70,000 clones, roughly 90% seen once. This receptor was obtained from a woman aged 40 to 50 with cholangiocarcinoma. This specimen was peripheral blood, taken from a patient treated with photon-based radiotherapy.

CDR3 region: CASSFAGQGMNTEAFF. CDR3 coding DNA: TGTGCCAGCAGTTTCGCAGGGCAGGGAATGAACACTGAAGCTTTCTTT. The chain links TRBV6-6 to TRBJ1-1; tentative D call: TRBD1 (5 bases). The length of the CDR3 is 16 residues. Germline values: CDR1 MNHNY, CDR2 SVGAGI (reference sequence). The ends were cut back, 4 bases at V and 0 bases at J, with 15 bases in the middle.